This paragraph reports one T cell receptor (beta chain). What it binds is not known. The source of the sample is a study of CD8 T cells in ankylosing spondylitis. Points from the study as a whole: The clones that were linked to disease were reported to be significantly enriched in matched synovial fluid samples from ankylosing spondylitis patients. Some of these motif variants have turned up before, in reports on reactive arthritis synovial fluid and blood. One TCR beta motif, made up of eight or nine highly homologous variants, appeared characteristic of ankylosing spondylitis blood.

Researchers built TCR beta libraries using quantitative 5'-RACE with molecular barcodes. TCRdb reprocessed the 5' RACE reads via MiXCR and lists one record per CDR3 protein. Seen here are hundreds of thousands of distinct CDR3 sequences, about a quarter observed once, and the top ten hold around 6.3%. The CDR3 runs to 14 residues. V trimming: 5 bases; J trimming: 4 bases; junction bases outside the gene matches: 8. CDR1 is SQVTM and CDR2 is ANQGSEA in the germline V gene. The material sequenced was blood, either unsorted or a sorted T cell fraction (not recorded which). This chain uses TRBV29-1 with TRBJ1-5; 7 bases match TRBD1. This clonotype originated in a male donor with ankylosing spondylitis or in good health (not recorded which). The DNA for the CDR3 is TGCAGCGTTTCCGGGACAGACCTTAATCAGCCCCAGCATTTT. Residues: CSVSGTDLNQPQHF.